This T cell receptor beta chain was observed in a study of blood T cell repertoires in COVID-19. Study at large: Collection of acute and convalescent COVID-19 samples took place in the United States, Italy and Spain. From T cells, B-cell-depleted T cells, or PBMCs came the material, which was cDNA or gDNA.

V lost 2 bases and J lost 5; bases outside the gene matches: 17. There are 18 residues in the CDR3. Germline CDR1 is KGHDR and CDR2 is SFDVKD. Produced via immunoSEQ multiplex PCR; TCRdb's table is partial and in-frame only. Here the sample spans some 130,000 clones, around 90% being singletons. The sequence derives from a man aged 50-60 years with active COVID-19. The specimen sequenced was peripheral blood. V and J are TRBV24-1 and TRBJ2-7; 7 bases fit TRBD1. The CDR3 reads CATSDSDKTGEKIDEQYV. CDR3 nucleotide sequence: TGTGCCACCAGTGATTCGGATAAAACAGGGGAGAAGATCGACGAGCAGTACGTC.